This record covers a single TCR beta chain. The data derive from a study of blood T cell repertoires in COVID-19. Background on the study: Material from acute and convalescent COVID-19 was sourced from the United States, Italy and Spain.

Sequencing was performed with immunoSEQ multiplex PCR; in TCRdb, only in-frame clones are kept and a portion is missing. Among about 200,000 clones, approximately 86% were seen once, and the ten largest hold roughly 4%. The source material was PBMCs or T cells enriched from blood (not recorded which). This clonotype was obtained from a woman in her 30s who had been exposed to COVID-19.

The CDR3 loop reads CASSDPQGFYGYTF. The CDR3 DNA reads TGTGCCAGCAGTGATCCGCAGGGCTTCTATGGCTACACCTTC. The chain is built from TRBV2 and TRBJ1-2; D possibly corresponds to TRBD1 (5 bases). This CDR3 is 14 amino acids long. V was pared by 3 bases and J by 4 bases, with 12 bases between. The V gene's germline CDR1 is SNHLY and CDR2 FYNNEI.